The 8 T cell receptor beta chains given below trace back to one sample, sequenced in a study of naive and memory T cell subsets. Four PCR rounds used nested alpha and beta constant region primers plus the SP2 primer. TCRdb ran MiXCR on the UMI-ligation and nested PCR reads and lists one entry per CDR3 protein. Of around 24,000 distinct CDR3 sequences detected, roughly 5.2% appear once; the ten largest clones hold 7% to 8%. The library had UMIs added by 3' ligation of an oligonucleotide to TCR cDNA. Material for sequencing was blood. The source is an adult in good health.

This clonotype was observed many times. The V gene is TRBV28, the J gene TRBJ1-5; the match to TRBD1 covers 12 bases. The CDR3 spans 17 residues. Germline V CDR1 and CDR2: MDHEN, SYDVKM. The junction had 7 bases not matched to a gene; V was cut back by 4 bases and J by 3 bases. The CDR3 DNA reads TGTGCCAGCAGTTACGCGGGACAGGGGGCAGTCAATCAGCCCCAGCATTTT. It encodes CASSYAGQGAVNQPQHF.

At least ten counts were recorded for this clonotype. V and J are TRBV6-5 and TRBJ2-1; no clear D gene. The CDR3 length is 11 residues. Looked up from germline, CDR1 is MNHEY and CDR2 is SVGAGI. The V end lost 1 base, the J end lost 6 bases, and 1 base lay between the germline ends. CDR3 residues: CASSYFNEQFF. CDR3 sequence (DNA): TGTGCCAGCAGTTACTTCAATGAGCAGTTCTTC.

The J gene is TRBJ2-5, the V gene TRBV11-2; D ambiguous. V was trimmed by 3 bases and J by 7 bases, leaving 15 bases between them. Germline V lookup: CDR1 SGHAT, CDR2 FQNNGV. The CDR3 is made up of 14 amino acids. CDR3 region: CASSFLGWAGTQYF. The CDR3 DNA reads as TGTGCCAGCAGCTTCTTAGGCTGGGCTGGGACCCAGTACTTC.

This clonotype was detected only a few times. The chain couples TRBV11-2 to TRBJ1-1; D is perhaps TRBD1 (5 bases). V lost 5 bases and J 5 bases, leaving 12 bases between the germline ends. Germline assignment: CDR1 SGHAT and CDR2 FQNNGV. The CDR3 covers 13 residues. CDR3 sequence reads: CASSLRRGTEAFF. CDR3 coding DNA: TGTGCCAGCAGCCTACGGAGGGGAACTGAAGCTTTCTTT.

This clonotype was detected many times. V and J are TRBV28 and TRBJ1-1, with a possible D match to TRBD1 (5 bases). The germline V gene has CDR1 MDHEN and CDR2 SYDVKM. Trimming took 6 bases from V and 4 from J, leaving 21 bases between them. The CDR3 totals 16 residues. CDR3: CASRYTKQGRVTEAFF. The CDR3 DNA reads TGTGCCAGCAGATATACTAAGCAGGGAAGGGTCACTGAAGCTTTCTTT. The full variable domain, with the rest looked up from reference TRBV28 and TRBJ1-1, is DVKVTQSSRYLVKRTGEKVFLECVQDMDHENMFWYRQDPGLGLRLIYFSYDVKMKEKGDIPEGYSVSREKKERFSLILESASTNQTSMYLCASRYTKQGRVTEAFFGQGTRLTVV.

Judged by abundance, this clonotype is medium-sized. The chain has TRBV12-3 or TRBV12-4 and TRBJ1-2, with a possible D match to TRBD1 (5 bases). The CDR3 is 14 amino acids. The V end lost 4 bases, the J end lost 2 bases, and 11 bases lay between the germline ends. The CDR3 reads CASSWGTGNYGYTF. CDR3 nucleotides: TGTGCCAGCAGTTGGGGTACAGGAAACTATGGCTACACCTTC.

A remark on this clonotype: This sequence may be a read error, since a much larger clone differs from it by one base. The J gene is TRBJ1-2, the V gene TRBV20-1; the match to TRBD1 covers 10 bases. CDR3 length: 15 amino acids. The germline V gene encodes CDR1 DFQATT and CDR2 SNEGSKA (reference sequence). Unmatched junction bases numbered 15, after V lost 6 bases and J lost 8 bases. The CDR3 spells CSAKRDGTGALGYTF. CDR3 in DNA: TGCAGTGCCAAGAGAGACGGGACAGGGGCCCTAGGCTACACCTTC.

This clonotype was detected many times. Here the CDR3 DNA reads TGTGCCAGCAGTGGGGACTCTCCAGATACGCAGTATTTT. It specifies CASSGDSPDTQYF. This chain joins TRBV2 and TRBJ2-3, with a tentative D call TRBD2 (6 bases). Germline V gene sequence: CDR1 SNHLY, CDR2 FYNNEI. This CDR3 is 13 amino acids long. V lost 4 bases to trimming and J lost 4 bases, with 9 bases between them.